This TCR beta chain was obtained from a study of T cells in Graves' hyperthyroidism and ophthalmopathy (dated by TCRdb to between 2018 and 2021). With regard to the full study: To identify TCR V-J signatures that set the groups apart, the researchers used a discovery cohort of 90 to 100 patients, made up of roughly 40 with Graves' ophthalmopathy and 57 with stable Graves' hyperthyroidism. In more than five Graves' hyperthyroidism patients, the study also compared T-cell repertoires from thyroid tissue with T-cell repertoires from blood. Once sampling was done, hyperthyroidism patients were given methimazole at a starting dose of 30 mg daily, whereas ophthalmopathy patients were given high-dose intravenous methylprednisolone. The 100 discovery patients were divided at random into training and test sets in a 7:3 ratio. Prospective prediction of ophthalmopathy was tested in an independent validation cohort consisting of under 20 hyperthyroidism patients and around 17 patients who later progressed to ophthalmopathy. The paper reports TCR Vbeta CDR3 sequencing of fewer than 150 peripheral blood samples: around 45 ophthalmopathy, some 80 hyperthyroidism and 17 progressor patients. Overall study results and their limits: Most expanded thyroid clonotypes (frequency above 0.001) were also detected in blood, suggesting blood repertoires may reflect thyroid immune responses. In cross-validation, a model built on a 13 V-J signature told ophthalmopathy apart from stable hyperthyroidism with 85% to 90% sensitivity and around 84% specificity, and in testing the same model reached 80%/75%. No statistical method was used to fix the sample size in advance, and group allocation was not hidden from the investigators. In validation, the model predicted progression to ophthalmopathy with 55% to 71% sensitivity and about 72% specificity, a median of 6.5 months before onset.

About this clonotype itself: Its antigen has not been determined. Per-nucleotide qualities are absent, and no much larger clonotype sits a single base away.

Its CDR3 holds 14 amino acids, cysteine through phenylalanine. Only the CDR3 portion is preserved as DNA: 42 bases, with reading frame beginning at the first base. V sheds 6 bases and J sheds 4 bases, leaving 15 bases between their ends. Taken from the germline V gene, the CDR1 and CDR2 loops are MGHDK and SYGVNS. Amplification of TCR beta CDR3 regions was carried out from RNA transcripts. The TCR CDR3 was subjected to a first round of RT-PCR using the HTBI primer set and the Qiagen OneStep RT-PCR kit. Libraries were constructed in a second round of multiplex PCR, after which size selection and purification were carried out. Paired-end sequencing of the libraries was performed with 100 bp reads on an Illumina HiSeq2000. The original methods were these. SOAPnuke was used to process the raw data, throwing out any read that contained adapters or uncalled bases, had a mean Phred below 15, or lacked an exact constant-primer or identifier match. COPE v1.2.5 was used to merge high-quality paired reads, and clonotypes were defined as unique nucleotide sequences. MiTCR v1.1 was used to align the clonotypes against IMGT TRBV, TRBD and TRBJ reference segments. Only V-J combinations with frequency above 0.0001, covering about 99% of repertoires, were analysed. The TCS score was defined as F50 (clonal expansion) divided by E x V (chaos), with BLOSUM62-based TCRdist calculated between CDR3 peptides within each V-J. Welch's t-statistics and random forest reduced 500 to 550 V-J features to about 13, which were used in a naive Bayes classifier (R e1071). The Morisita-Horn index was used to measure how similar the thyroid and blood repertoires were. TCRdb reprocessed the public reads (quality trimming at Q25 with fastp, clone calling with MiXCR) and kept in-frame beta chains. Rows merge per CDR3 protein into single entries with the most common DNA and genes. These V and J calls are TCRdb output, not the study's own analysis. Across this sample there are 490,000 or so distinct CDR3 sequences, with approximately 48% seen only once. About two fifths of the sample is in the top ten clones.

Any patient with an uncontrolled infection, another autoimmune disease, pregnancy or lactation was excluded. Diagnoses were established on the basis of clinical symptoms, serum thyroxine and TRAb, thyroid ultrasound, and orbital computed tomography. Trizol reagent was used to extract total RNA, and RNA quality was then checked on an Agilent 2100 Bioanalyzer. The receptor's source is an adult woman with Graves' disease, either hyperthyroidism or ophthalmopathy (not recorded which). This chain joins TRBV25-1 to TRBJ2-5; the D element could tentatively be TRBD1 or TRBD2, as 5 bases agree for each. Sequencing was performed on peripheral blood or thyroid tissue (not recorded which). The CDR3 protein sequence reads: CASRELGTGETQYF. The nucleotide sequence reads TGTGCCAGCAGAGAACTAGGGACGGGAGAGACCCAGTACTTC.